These T cell receptor beta chains were read from a single sample in a study of OX40 agonist ivuxolimab in advanced cancers. The data were produced by immunoSEQ multiplex PCR, yet TCRdb's version contains in-frame clones alone and is incomplete. The table has tens of thousands of clones, about nine tenths seen once. This specimen consisted of CD4+ or CD8+ T cells sorted from blood, obtained in a trial of the OX40 agonist ivuxolimab. The receptor set was obtained from an adult with an advanced solid tumor such as melanoma, head and neck, liver or kidney cancer. CDR3s include the opening cysteine and the closing phenylalanine or tryptophan. The D gene is left open where the match is weak. Part of the rows lack a size; the others show once, few, many or a class for expanded clones.

J gene	D gene	clone size	V gene	CDR3 DNA	CDR3 protein
TRBJ2-1	TRBD2	NA	TRBV5-1	TGCGCCAGCAGCTGGGGCGGGGGGGCGGGAGAGGTCTTTGAGCAGTTCTTC	CASSWGGGAGEVFEQFF
TRBJ1-1	TRBD1	NA	TRBV5-1	TGCGCCAGCAGCTCGTTCCCGGGACAGTTCACTGAAGCTTTCTTT	CASSSFPGQFTEAFF
TRBJ2-5	TRBD2	once	TRBV4-2	TGTGCCAGCAGACCGGGACTAGCCCAAGAGACCCAGTACTTC	CASRPGLAQETQYF
TRBJ2-3	NA	NA	TRBV29-1	TGCAGCGTTGGGGGCCCAGATACGCAGTATTTT	CSVGGPDTQYF
TRBJ2-7	NA	NA	TRBV4-1	TGCGCCAGCAGCCAAGGGTACAGTGACTGGGTAGCGGCAACCTACGAGCAGTACTTC	CASSQGYSDWVAATYEQYF
TRBJ2-7	NA	NA	TRBV30	TGTGCCTTGGGACGGAGCTACGAGCAGTACTTC	CALGRSYEQYF
TRBJ2-2	TRBD2	NA	TRBV28	TGTGCCAGCAGTTACACTAGCGGGTTCGCGAACATCGGGGAGCTGTTTTTT	CASSYTSGFANIGELFF
TRBJ1-4	NA	NA	TRBV18	TGTGCCAGCTCACCACGGCAGGGGTGGGAAAAACTGTTTTTT	CASSPRQGWEKLFF
TRBJ1-1	NA	NA	TRBV2	TGTGCCAGCAAGAGGCTGATGAACACTGAAGCTTTCTTT	CASKRLMNTEAFF
TRBJ1-1	NA	NA	TRBV11-2	TGTGCCAGCAGCCCGGGGGTGGGGACTGAAGCTTTCTTT	CASSPGVGTEAFF
TRBJ2-3	NA	NA	TRBV15	TGTGCCACCAGCAGATTTCGGGACAATCAAGATACGCAGTATTTT	CATSRFRDNQDTQYF
TRBJ1-1	NA	NA	TRBV30	TGTGCCTGGAGTAGGGGGGAGGTTACTGAAGCTTTCTTT	CAWSRGEVTEAFF
TRBJ2-7	NA	NA	TRBV30	TGTGCCTGGACAGGGACCTACGAGCAGTACTTC	CAWTGTYEQYF
TRBJ2-3	TRBD2	NA	TRBV18	TGTGCCAGCTCACCACCGGGACTAGCGGGGTCCCATACGCAGTATTTT	CASSPPGLAGSHTQYF
TRBJ2-4	NA	NA	TRBV5-1	TGCGCCAGCAGCTTGGCCGCTGGGATAGTCAAAAACATTCAGTACTTC	CASSLAAGIVKNIQYF
TRBJ1-5	NA	NA	TRBV6-6	TGTGCCAGCAGTTACTCGAGGTGGGATCCTCGACAGCCCCAGCATTTT	CASSYSRWDPRQPQHF
TRBJ1-1	NA	NA	TRBV18	TGTGCCAGCTCACAGGGGACGGGGAACACTGAAGCTTTCTTT	CASSQGTGNTEAFF
TRBJ1-5	TRBD1	NA	TRBV7-2	TGTGCCAGCAGCTTAACGACAGGGGGCTTGCGGCCCCAGCATTTT	CASSLTTGGLRPQHF